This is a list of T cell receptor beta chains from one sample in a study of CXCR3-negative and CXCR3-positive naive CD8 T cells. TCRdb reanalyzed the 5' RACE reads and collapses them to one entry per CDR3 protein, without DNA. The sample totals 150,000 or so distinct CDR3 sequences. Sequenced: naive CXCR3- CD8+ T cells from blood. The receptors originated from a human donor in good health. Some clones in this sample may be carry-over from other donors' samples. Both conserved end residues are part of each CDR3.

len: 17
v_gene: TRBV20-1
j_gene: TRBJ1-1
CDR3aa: CSARDRTGGIQWTEAFF

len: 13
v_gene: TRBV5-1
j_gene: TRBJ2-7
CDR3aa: CASSFGLGNEQYF

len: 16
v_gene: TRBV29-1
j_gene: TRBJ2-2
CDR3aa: CSVEASDRANTGELFF

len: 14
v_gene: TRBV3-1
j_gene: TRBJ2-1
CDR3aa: CASSPEDSYNEQFF

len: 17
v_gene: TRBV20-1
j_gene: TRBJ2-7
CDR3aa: CSARSSDGVFLPYEQYF

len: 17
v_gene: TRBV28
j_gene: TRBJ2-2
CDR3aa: CASSFPTAIPNTGELFF

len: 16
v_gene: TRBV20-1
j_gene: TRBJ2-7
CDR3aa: CSASGGFGTDYGEQYF

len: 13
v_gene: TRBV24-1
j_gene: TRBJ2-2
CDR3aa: CATSATSVWELFF

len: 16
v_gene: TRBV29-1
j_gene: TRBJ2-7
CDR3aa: CSVEDPGQGTSYEQYF

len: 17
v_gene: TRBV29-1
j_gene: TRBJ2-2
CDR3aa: CSVEYMLAGERTGELFF

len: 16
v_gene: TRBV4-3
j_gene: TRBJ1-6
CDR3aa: CASSQDPTGDNSPLHF

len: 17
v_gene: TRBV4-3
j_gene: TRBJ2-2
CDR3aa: CASSQDIVAGGTGELFF

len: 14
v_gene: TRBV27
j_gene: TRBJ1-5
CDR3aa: CASSTSGGFQPQHF

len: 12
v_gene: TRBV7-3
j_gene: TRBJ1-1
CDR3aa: CASSLGGAEAFF

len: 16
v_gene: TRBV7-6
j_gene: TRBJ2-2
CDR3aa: CASSALVGENTGELFF

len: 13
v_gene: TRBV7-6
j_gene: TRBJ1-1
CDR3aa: CASSLAQDTEAFF

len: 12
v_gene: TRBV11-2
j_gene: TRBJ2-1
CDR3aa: CASSLAPTEQFF

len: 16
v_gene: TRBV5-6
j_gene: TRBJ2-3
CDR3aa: CASSTGTGGLTDTPYF

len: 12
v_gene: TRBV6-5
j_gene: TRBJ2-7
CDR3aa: CASRRLGYEQYF

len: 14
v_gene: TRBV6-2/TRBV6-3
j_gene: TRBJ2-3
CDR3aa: CASTIAETTDTQYF

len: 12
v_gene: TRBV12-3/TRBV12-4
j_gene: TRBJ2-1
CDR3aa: CASRVGYNEQFF

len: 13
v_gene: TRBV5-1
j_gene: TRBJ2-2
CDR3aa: CASSEGQGGELFF

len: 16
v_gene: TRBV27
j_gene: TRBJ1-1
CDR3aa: CASSHHPRVMNTEAFF

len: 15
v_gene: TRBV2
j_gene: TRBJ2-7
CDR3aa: CASSARWTGSYEQYF

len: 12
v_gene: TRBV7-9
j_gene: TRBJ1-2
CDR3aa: CASSLVKASYTF

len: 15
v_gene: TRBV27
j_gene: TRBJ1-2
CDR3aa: CASSFKGVSPYGYTF

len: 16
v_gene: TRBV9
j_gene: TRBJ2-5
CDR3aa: CASSVEGRGVRETQYF

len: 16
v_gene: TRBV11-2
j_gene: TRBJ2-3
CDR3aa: CASSPGTGGFTDTQYF

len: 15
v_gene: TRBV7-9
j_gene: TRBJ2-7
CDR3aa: CASSLASGQLYEQYF

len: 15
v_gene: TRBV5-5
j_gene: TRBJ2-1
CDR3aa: CASSPGHELYNEQFF

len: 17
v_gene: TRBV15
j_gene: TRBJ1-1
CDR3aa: CATRITPTGTGNTEAFF

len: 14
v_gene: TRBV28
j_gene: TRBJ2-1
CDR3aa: CATQGQEGYNEQFF

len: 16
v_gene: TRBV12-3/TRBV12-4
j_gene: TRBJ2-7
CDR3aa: CASSHSGGFPSYEQYF

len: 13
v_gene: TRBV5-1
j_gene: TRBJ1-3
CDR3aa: CASSFDSGNTIYF

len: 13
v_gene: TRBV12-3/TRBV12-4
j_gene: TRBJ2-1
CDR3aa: CSILADSGDEQFF

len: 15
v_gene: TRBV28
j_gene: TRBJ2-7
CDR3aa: CASSTSTGISYEQYF

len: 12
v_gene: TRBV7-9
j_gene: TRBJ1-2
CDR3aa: CASSLGEQPIVF

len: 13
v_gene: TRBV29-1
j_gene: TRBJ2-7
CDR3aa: CSVISEVSYEQYF

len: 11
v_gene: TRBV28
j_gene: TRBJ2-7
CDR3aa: CASSLRNEQYF

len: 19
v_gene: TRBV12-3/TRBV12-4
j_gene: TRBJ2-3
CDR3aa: CASSYPRAGARRGTDTQYF

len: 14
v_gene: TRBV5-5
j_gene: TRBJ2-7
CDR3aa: CASSPGTGYYEQYF

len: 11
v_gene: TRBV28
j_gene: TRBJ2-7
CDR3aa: CASTRGHEQYF

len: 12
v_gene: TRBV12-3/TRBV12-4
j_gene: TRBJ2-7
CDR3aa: CASSPTPSEQYF

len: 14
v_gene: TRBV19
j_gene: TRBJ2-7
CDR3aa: CASGADGRSYEQYF

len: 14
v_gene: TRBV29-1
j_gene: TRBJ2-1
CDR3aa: CSAGPLRYYNEQFF

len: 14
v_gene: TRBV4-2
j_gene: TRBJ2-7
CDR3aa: CASSQTGTPYEQYF

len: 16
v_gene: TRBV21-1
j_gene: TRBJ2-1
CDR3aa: CASNSRDYHVNNEQFF

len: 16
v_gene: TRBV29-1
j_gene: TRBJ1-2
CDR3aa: CSVESSYRGENYGYTF

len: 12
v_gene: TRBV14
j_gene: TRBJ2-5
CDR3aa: CASSQDWETQYF

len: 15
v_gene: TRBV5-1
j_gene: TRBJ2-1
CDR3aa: CASRNTRGRHNEQFF

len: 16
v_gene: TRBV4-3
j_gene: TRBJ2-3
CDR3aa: CASSHGVEGISDTQYF

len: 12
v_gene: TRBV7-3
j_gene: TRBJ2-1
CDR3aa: CASSLEGDEQFF

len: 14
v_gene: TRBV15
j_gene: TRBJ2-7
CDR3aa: CATSRGRGPYEQYF

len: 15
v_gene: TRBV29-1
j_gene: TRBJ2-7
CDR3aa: CSVEVWNRTHYEQYF

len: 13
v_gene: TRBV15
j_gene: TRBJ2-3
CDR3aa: CATSARGADTQYF

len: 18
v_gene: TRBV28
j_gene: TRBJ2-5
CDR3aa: CASSLSLAGEVGDETQYF

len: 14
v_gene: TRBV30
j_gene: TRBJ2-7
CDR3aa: CAWVGKQNSYEQYF

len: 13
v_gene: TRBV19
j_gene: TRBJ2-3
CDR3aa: CASTTRSRDTQYF

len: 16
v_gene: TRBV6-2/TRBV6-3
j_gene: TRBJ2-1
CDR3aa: CASAPGRLTTYNEQFF